A selection of T cell receptor beta chains follows, all from one sample in a study of blood T cell repertoires in COVID-19. TCRdb's table, derived via immunoSEQ multiplex PCR, lists solely in-frame clones and lacks some. The sample carries 150,000 to 200,000 clones, 80% recorded once. The sequencing sample was made of PBMCs or T cells enriched from blood (not recorded which). The receptor source for this set is a man aged 40-49 years who had recovered from COVID-19. CDR3s include the opening cysteine and the closing phenylalanine or tryptophan. A D gene is named only where the DNA matches it firmly. The size entry is marked missing in some rows and otherwise reads once, few, many or a size class.

d_gene: TRBD2
v_gene: TRBV2
j_gene: TRBJ2-1
abundance: NA
CDR3nt: TGTGCCAGTAATGGGGGGACTAGTGAGCAGTTCTTC
CDR3aa: CASNGGTSEQFF

d_gene: NA
v_gene: TRBV4-2
j_gene: TRBJ2-1
abundance: NA
CDR3nt: TGTGCCAGCAGCCAGGGCACAGAGTACAATGAGCAGTTCTTC
CDR3aa: CASSQGTEYNEQFF

d_gene: TRBD1
v_gene: TRBV18
j_gene: TRBJ1-2
abundance: NA
CDR3nt: TGTGCCAGCTCTCCGAACCGGGACAGCTATGGCTACACCTTC
CDR3aa: CASSPNRDSYGYTF

d_gene: TRBD2
v_gene: TRBV24-1
j_gene: TRBJ2-5
abundance: NA
CDR3nt: TGTGCCACCAGTGACGCTAGCGGGGGCAAAGAGACCCAGTACTTC
CDR3aa: CATSDASGGKETQYF

d_gene: NA
v_gene: TRBV9
j_gene: TRBJ2-2
abundance: NA
CDR3nt: TGTGCCAGCAGCGTGGGGCCCGGTGAGCTGTTTTTT
CDR3aa: CASSVGPGELFF

d_gene: NA
v_gene: TRBV5-1
j_gene: TRBJ1-6
abundance: NA
CDR3nt: TGCGCCAGCAGCTTGGACAGGTACTCAATTACACCCCTCCACTTT
CDR3aa: CASSLDRYSITPLHF

d_gene: TRBD1
v_gene: TRBV19
j_gene: TRBJ2-1
abundance: NA
CDR3nt: TGTGCCAGTAGTATTCGGGGACAGGGGGCAATTAGGACCTACAATGAGCAGTTCTTC
CDR3aa: CASSIRGQGAIRTYNEQFF

d_gene: TRBD2
v_gene: TRBV11-3
j_gene: TRBJ2-1
abundance: once
CDR3nt: TGTGCCAGCAGCGTAGCGGGGGGGTTGAATGAGCAGTTCTTC
CDR3aa: CASSVAGGLNEQFF

d_gene: TRBD1
v_gene: TRBV28
j_gene: TRBJ1-1
abundance: NA
CDR3nt: TGTGCCAGCACCCCCGGACAGGGGTACACTGAAGCTTTCTTT
CDR3aa: CASTPGQGYTEAFF

d_gene: TRBD1
v_gene: TRBV6-5
j_gene: TRBJ2-3
abundance: NA
CDR3nt: TGTGCCAGCAGTCGGGACAGGGGTGGTCCAGATACGCAGTATTTT
CDR3aa: CASSRDRGGPDTQYF

d_gene: NA
v_gene: TRBV30
j_gene: TRBJ1-1
abundance: NA
CDR3nt: TGTGCCTGGAGTGTATTGAAAGCTTCAACTGAAGCTTTCTTT
CDR3aa: CAWSVLKASTEAFF

d_gene: NA
v_gene: TRBV6-5
j_gene: TRBJ2-3
abundance: NA
CDR3nt: TGTGCCAGCAGTTACGACAGGAGCACAGATACGCAGTATTTT
CDR3aa: CASSYDRSTDTQYF

d_gene: NA
v_gene: TRBV3-1/TRBV3-2
j_gene: TRBJ1-1
abundance: NA
CDR3nt: TGTGCCAGCAGCCAGCTGCGAGGGAACACTGAAGCTTTCTTT
CDR3aa: CASSQLRGNTEAFF

d_gene: NA
v_gene: TRBV30
j_gene: TRBJ2-3
abundance: NA
CDR3nt: TGTGCCTGGAGCACTGGACAGCTTCCAGATACGCAGTATTTT
CDR3aa: CAWSTGQLPDTQYF

d_gene: NA
v_gene: TRBV19
j_gene: TRBJ2-2
abundance: NA
CDR3nt: TGTGCCAGTAGTTCATCAGGTTTAGAGATGAACACCGGGGAGCTGTTTTTT
CDR3aa: CASSSSGLEMNTGELFF

d_gene: TRBD1
v_gene: TRBV5-1
j_gene: TRBJ2-2
abundance: NA
CDR3nt: TGCGCCAGCAGCTTGGATGAGGGGGCTACAGAAACCGGGGAGCTGTTTTTT
CDR3aa: CASSLDEGATETGELFF

d_gene: TRBD1
v_gene: TRBV24-1
j_gene: TRBJ1-2
abundance: few
CDR3nt: TGTGCCACCAGTGACCCGGGAAAAGCAGGGGGCCTTGGCTACACCTTC
CDR3aa: CATSDPGKAGGLGYTF

d_gene: NA
v_gene: TRBV7-9
j_gene: TRBJ2-1
abundance: NA
CDR3nt: TGTGCCAGCAGCCTGCGGGACTCCGTTGAGCAGTTCTTC
CDR3aa: CASSLRDSVEQFF

d_gene: TRBD2
v_gene: TRBV9
j_gene: TRBJ2-1
abundance: once
CDR3nt: TGTGCCAGCAGCGTCCGGGACTACAACAATGAGCAGTTCTTC
CDR3aa: CASSVRDYNNEQFF

d_gene: NA
v_gene: TRBV7-8
j_gene: TRBJ2-1
abundance: NA
CDR3nt: TGTGCCAGCAGCTTAGGTATGCAGTCCTACAATGAGCAGTTCTTC
CDR3aa: CASSLGMQSYNEQFF

d_gene: TRBD1
v_gene: TRBV5-4
j_gene: TRBJ1-2
abundance: NA
CDR3nt: TGTGCCAGCAGCTGGCAGGGGGCAGACTATGGCTACACCTTC
CDR3aa: CASSWQGADYGYTF

d_gene: NA
v_gene: TRBV3-1/TRBV3-2
j_gene: TRBJ1-4
abundance: NA
CDR3nt: TGTGCCAGCAGCCATACCCCAGGCAGCCGGGAGGAAAAACTGTTTTTT
CDR3aa: CASSHTPGSREEKLFF

d_gene: NA
v_gene: TRBV3-1/TRBV3-2
j_gene: TRBJ1-2
abundance: NA
CDR3nt: TGTGCCAGCAGCCAAGATAGCCAAGCCTACACCTTC
CDR3aa: CASSQDSQAYTF

d_gene: NA
v_gene: TRBV5-1
j_gene: TRBJ1-1
abundance: NA
CDR3nt: TGCGCCAGCAGCTTGGGGGGTTGGGTTGCAGGGGATGAAGCTTTCTTT
CDR3aa: CASSLGGWVAGDEAFF

d_gene: NA
v_gene: TRBV7-6
j_gene: TRBJ2-5
abundance: NA
CDR3nt: TGTGCCAGCAGCTTAGGGCCAGATGAGACCCAGTACTTC
CDR3aa: CASSLGPDETQYF

d_gene: NA
v_gene: TRBV5-1
j_gene: TRBJ1-1
abundance: NA
CDR3nt: TGCGCCAGCAGCGATCAGGGGTACACTGAAGCTTTCTTT
CDR3aa: CASSDQGYTEAFF

d_gene: TRBD2
v_gene: TRBV9
j_gene: TRBJ2-1
abundance: NA
CDR3nt: TGTGCCAGCAGCGCCCTGAGGAGCGGGGGGGGCCATGAGCAGTTCTTC
CDR3aa: CASSALRSGGGHEQFF

d_gene: NA
v_gene: TRBV6-5
j_gene: TRBJ1-1
abundance: NA
CDR3nt: TGTGCCAGCCTAGACAGTAGGAACACTGAAGCTTTCTTT
CDR3aa: CASLDSRNTEAFF